Following are 24 T cell receptor beta chains from one sample sequenced in a study of tumor-infiltrating lymphocytes in primary liver carcinoma listed by TCRdb under 2017. The sequencer was an Illumina HiSeq 2500. Starting from approximately 500 ng total RNA, TCRbeta-specific cDNA was produced by reverse transcription with a constant-region primer and ProtoScript II reverse transcriptase. The TCRbeta libraries were prepared through three rounds of nested multiplex PCR following a slightly modified ARM-PCR procedure. Each of the first two PCR rounds ran for approximately 10 cycles using multiplex TRBV1-TRBV30 forward primers together with a Cbeta reverse primer. TCRdb took the public reads, trimmed them with fastp at Q25, ran MiXCR for clone calling and kept in-frame beta chains. Rows with one shared CDR3 protein collapse into an entry with the most common genes and DNA. Recorded for this sample are 120,000 or so distinct CDR3 sequences; 60% to 70% of them occurred a single time. The top ten clones comprise around 9.7% of the sample.

Total RNA and DNA were co-extracted from about 19-30 mg of bulk tissue with the AllPrep DNA/RNA mini kit, without cell sorting. The source material was liver tumor tissue from sampling region 1. What the cell subset or site label conveys for this sample: tumor region T1, superior pole. Receptors originate from an older woman with primary liver carcinoma and hepatitis B virus infection.

Comments on this clonotype: An end of the junction does not agree with germline; a read error may underlie this. The chain links TRBV11-2 to TRBJ2-5; TRBD2 matches at 8 bases. CDR3 length: 16 residues. Germline CDR1 reads SGHAT; CDR2 reads FQNNGV. This CDR3 is CASSQVATSESGTQYF. The DNA of the CDR3 is TGCGCCAGCAGCCAGGTCGCGACTAGCGAGTCCGGGACCCAGTACTTC.

This clonotype was seen only once. The V gene is TRBV11-2, the J gene TRBJ2-5; unclear D gene. The V end lost 1 base, the J end lost 2 bases, and 14 bases lay between the germline ends. Germline CDR1 is SGHAT and CDR2 is FQNNGV. CDR3 size: 16 residues. CDR3 sequence reads: CASSLGFTAYQETQYF. The CDR3 DNA sequence: TGTGCCAGCAGCTTAGGGTTTACTGCCTATCAAGAGACCCAGTACTTC.

As to this clonotype: Its ends do not fully match the called genes, so a read error is possible. The chain has TRBV11-2 and TRBJ2-1, with 7 bases that match TRBD2. From germline, CDR1 is SGHAT and CDR2 FQNNGV. The CDR3 sequence is 16 residues long. CDR3 protein: CASSPGRVLAIDELFF. The CDR3 DNA sequence: TGTGCCAGTAGCCCAGGCCGGGTACTAGCGATCGATGAGCTGTTCTTC. Full variable domain (remainder filled in from reference TRBV11-2 and TRBJ2-1): EAGVAQSPRYKIIEKRQSVAFWCNPISGHATLYWYQQILGQGPKLLIQFQNNGVVDDSQLPKDRFSAERLKGVDSTLKIQPAKLEDSAVYLCASSPGRVLAIDELFFGPGTRLTVL.

In its sample, this clonotype was seen many times. J is TRBJ1-4 and V is TRBV11-2, with D uncertain. V shed 5 bases and J shed 0 bases, with 19 bases lying between them. The germline V gene has CDR1 SGHAT and CDR2 FQNNGV. The CDR3 covers 18 residues. The CDR3, as DNA: TGTGCCAGCAGCGAGGGCCCCACTGGGTGGACAACTAATGAAAAACTGTTTTTT. Protein product: CASSEGPTGWTTNEKLFF.

Of note for this clonotype: The conserved phenylalanine or tryptophan is not found at the CDR3 terminus, so this likely reflects a read error. The chain links TRBV5-1 to TRBJ1-1; 7 bases line up with TRBD1. Germline assignment: CDR1 SGHRS and CDR2 YFSETQ. V was pared by 4 bases and J by 1 base, with 4 bases of the junction left unmatched. This CDR3 has 14 amino acids. The DNA of the CDR3 is TGCGCCAGCAGCATAGGGACAGCGAACACTGAAGCTTTCCTT. It translates to CASSIGTANTEAFL.

By sample fraction, this clonotype is medium-sized. V and J are TRBV11-3 and TRBJ2-2; D gene ambiguous. Germline CDR1 and CDR2: SGHNT and YENEEA. V lost 1 base to trimming and J lost 6 bases, with 12 bases between them. The CDR3 has 15 amino acids. This chain's CDR3 is CASSLGGSRPGELFF. CDR3 DNA: TGTGCCAGCAGCTTAGGGGGATCCCGTCCCGGGGAGCTGTTTTTT.

Points on this clonotype: No conserved phenylalanine or tryptophan is present at the end of the CDR3, so a read error is the likely explanation. This chain links TRBV11-2 with TRBJ2-7; 8 bases agree with TRBD1. V shed 6 bases and J 5 bases; nucleotides not matched to a gene: 6. CDR1 SGHAT and CDR2 FQNNGV come from the germline V gene. CDR3 length: 13 amino acids. CDR3 DNA: TGTGCCAGCAGTAGAGACAGGGGCCACGAGCAGTACCGC. It codes for CASSRDRGHEQYR.

To note about this clonotype: One end of the junction varies from germline; a read error may be responsible. The chain uses TRBV6-6 and TRBJ2-1; D is unclear. This CDR3 has 12 amino acids. CDR1 is MNHNY, CDR2 SVGAGI, per germline (reference sequence). The CDR3 nucleotides are TGTGCCGGCAGTTACTCGGATGCTGATCAGTTCTTC. It codes for CAGSYSDADQFF.

Turning to this clonotype: This may stem from a read error, because a much larger clone lies one nucleotide away. The J gene is TRBJ2-1, the V gene TRBV29-1; 7 positions agree with TRBD1. J gave up 8 bases and V 7 bases, and 11 bases lay outside the gene matches. CDR3 length equals 13 residues. The V gene's germline CDR1 is SQVTM and CDR2 ANQGSEA. The chain's CDR3 is CSASKQGWDEQFF. The CDR3 coding sequence is TGCAGCGCCTCTAAACAGGGGTGGGATGAGCAGTTCTTC.

The V call is TRBV11-2, the J call TRBJ2-1, with 9 bases matching TRBD1. CDR3 length: 17 residues. CDR1 and CDR2 (germline): SGHAT, FQNNGV. With V trimmed by 5 bases and J by 12 bases, 20 bases remained unmatched. CDR3 DNA: TGTGCCAGCAGCCTAATCCACGGACAGGGGCACAGGGGTGGGCAGTTCTTC. It translates to CASSLIHGQGHRGGQFF.

To note about this clonotype: One end of the junction fails to match germline, which may point to a read error. The chain employs TRBV11-2 and TRBJ2-5; D unclear. Germline CDR1 SGHAT, CDR2 FQNNGV. The CDR3 contains 14 residues. CDR3 bases: TGCGCCAGCAGCTTAAACAAGGGCCAAGAGACCCAGTACTTC. Translation: CASSLNKGQETQYF.

This clonotype was detected ten times or more. The chain uses TRBV5-5 and TRBJ1-2; D unclear. Per the germline V gene, CDR1 is SGHKS and CDR2 is YYEKEE (reference sequence). CDR3 length equals 15 residues. The V end was cut by 1 base, the J end by 1 base, with 11 bases between. The CDR3 here is CASSLIGISNYGYTF. The CDR3 coding sequence is TGTGCCAGCAGCTTGATAGGGATCAGTAACTATGGCTACACCTTC.

On this clonotype: This sequence may be a read error, since a much larger clone differs from it by one base. The conserved phenylalanine or tryptophan is not found at the CDR3 terminus, so this likely reflects a read error. The chain has TRBV29-1 and TRBJ1-2; 9 nucleotides match TRBD1. V trimming: 6 bases; J trimming: 8 bases; junction bases outside the gene matches: 4. This CDR3 has 11 residues. Germline lookup yields CDR1 SQVTM and CDR2 ANQGSEA. CDR3 amino acids: CSVGDRAGYTS. CDR3 nucleotide sequence: TGCAGCGTCGGGGACAGGGCCGGCTACACCTCC.

This clonotype was seen only a few times. The V call is TRBV11-2, the J call TRBJ1-2; perhaps TRBD1 as D (6 bases). The CDR3 totals 13 residues. From germline, CDR1 is SGHAT and CDR2 FQNNGV. The ends were cut back, 9 bases at V and 10 bases at J, with 21 bases in the middle. CDR3 coding DNA: TGTGCCAGTAGCCGCGATCAGACAGGCGACTACACCTTC. Amino acid sequence: CASSRDQTGDYTF. The variable domain in full, completed from reference TRBV11-2 and TRBJ1-2, reads EAGVAQSPRYKIIEKRQSVAFWCNPISGHATLYWYQQILGQGPKLLIQFQNNGVVDDSQLPKDRFSAERLKGVDSTLKIQPAKLEDSAVYLCASSRDQTGDYTFGSGTRLTVV.

Remarks on this clonotype: At one boundary the junction diverges from the germline segment, which might be a read error. The chain uses TRBV6-5 and TRBJ1-5; D perhaps matches TRBD1 (6 bases). Per germline, CDR1 MNHEY and CDR2 SVGAGI. This CDR3 comprises 15 residues. The DNA for the CDR3 is TGTACCAGCAGTAATACAGGGCTTGGCAATCAGCCCCAGCATTTT. Protein: CTSSNTGLGNQPQHF.

This clonotype was seen many times. The chain is built from TRBV6-6 and TRBJ2-2; tentative D call: TRBD2 (6 bases). Trimming shortened V by 5 bases and J by 2 bases, and 12 bases separated the two germline ends. The germline gives CDR1 MNHNY, CDR2 SVGAGI (reference sequence). The CDR3 length is 15 residues. DNA for the CDR3: TGTGCCAGCAGTGGAAGTGCGGGAAACACCGGGGAGCTGTTTTTT. It is translated as CASSGSAGNTGELFF.

A remark on this clonotype: At one of its ends the junction is not consistent with the germline gene, which may arise from a read error. The chain joins TRBV7-9 to TRBJ2-1, with D uncertain. The germline V gene encodes CDR1 SEHNR and CDR2 FQNEAQ (reference sequence). This CDR3 comprises 14 residues. Here the CDR3 DNA reads TGTGCCAGCAGCTTAGAGGGTGGGTACAATGAGCAGTCCTTC. Translated: CASSLEGGYNEQSF.

V is TRBV5-4 and J is TRBJ1-1; D call uncertain. This CDR3 spans 16 amino acids. Germline lookup yields CDR1 SGHNT and CDR2 YYREEE (reference sequence). Trimming took off 2 bases at V and 7 bases at J, with 21 bases between the two ends. The CDR3 nucleotides read TGTGCCAGCAGCTTCGGACTTGGGCGGGAGGACGTTGAAGCTTTCTTT. It specifies CASSFGLGREDVEAFF.

Judged by abundance, this clonotype is medium-sized. CDR3 loop: CASSWRAQADTQYF. CDR3 DNA sequence: TGTGCCAGCAGCTGGAGGGCCCAGGCAGATACGCAGTATTTT. V usage is TRBV11-2 and J usage is TRBJ2-3, with a weak D call TRBD2 (6 bases). There are 14 residues in the CDR3. V was trimmed by 4 bases and J by 4 bases, leaving 12 bases between them. Germline CDR1 SGHAT, CDR2 FQNNGV.

Concerning this clonotype itself: This may come from a read error, since a much larger clone is one base off. The V call is TRBV6-4, the J call TRBJ2-3, with D possibly being TRBD2 (5 bases). From germline, CDR1 is MRHNA and CDR2 SNTAGT. The V end was cut by 3 bases, the J end by 3 bases, with 13 bases between. The CDR3 consists of 15 residues. The CDR3 here is CASSDLARSTDTQYF. In DNA, the CDR3 is TGTGCCAGCAGTGATTTAGCGAGAAGTACAGATACGCAGTATTTT.

This chain connects TRBV11-2 to TRBJ2-3; 14 nucleotides line up with TRBD2. The germline V gene encodes CDR1 SGHAT and CDR2 FQNNGV. Trimming took 11 bases from V and 2 from J; bases not matched to a gene: 18. The CDR3 sequence is 19 residues long. CDR3 sequence: CAGNLGLAGGMSITDTQYF. The CDR3 coding sequence is TGTGCCGGCAACTTAGGACTAGCGGGAGGAATGAGTATCACAGATACGCAGTATTTT.

In its sample, this clonotype was seen many times. A much larger clone differs from this one at a single base, so this may be a read error. The chain combines TRBV6-5 with TRBJ2-1; D possibly matches TRBD1 or TRBD2 (6 bases each). This CDR3 contains 15 residues. The V gene lost 5 bases and the J gene lost 2 bases, with 13 bases spanning the gap. Germline V gene lookup returns CDR1 MNHEY and CDR2 SVGAGI. The CDR3 coding sequence is TGTGCCAGCAGTGTCCAGAGGGGGGCCTACAATGAGCAGTTCTTC. It translates to CASSVQRGAYNEQFF.

This clonotype showed up just a few times. The chain links TRBV6-4 to TRBJ1-1; tentatively, D is TRBD1 (6 bases). The CDR3 length is 13 residues. Germline CDR1 is MRHNA and CDR2 is SNTAGT. Trimming shortened V by 6 bases and J by 5 bases, and 13 bases separated the two germline ends. Written as DNA, the CDR3 is TGTGCCAGCAGCTCACAGGGAAATACTGAAGCTTTCTTT. Amino acids: CASSSQGNTEAFF.

Of note for this clonotype: This may be a read error: a much more frequent sequence differs by one nucleotide. This chain uses TRBV10-3 with TRBJ1-6; unclear D gene. Deletions cut 4 bases from V and 2 bases from J, with 9 bases between. There are 15 residues in the CDR3. CDR1 and CDR2 from the germline V gene are ENHRY and SYGVKD. The DNA for the CDR3 is TGTGCCATCAGTGGACGGAACCCCTATAATTCACCCCTCCACTTT. Translation gives CAISGRNPYNSPLHF.